This passage covers 25 T cell receptor beta chains from one sample sequenced in a study of shared clonotypes between healthy human individuals. Some clones are missing from TCRdb's copy, which holds only in-frame ones; the method was immunoSEQ multiplex PCR. The table records 1.6 million or so clones, around 97% of them present only once. Material: naive CD4+ T cells sorted from blood. Subset noted: CD45RA+ positively selected. The receptors here all came from a man under 40 in good health.

V gene TRBV4-1 combines with J gene TRBJ1-3; D is perhaps TRBD1 (5 bases). This CDR3 region has 17 residues. Trimming shortened V by 0 bases and J by 0 bases, and 12 bases separated the two germline ends. CDR1 MGHRA and CDR2 YSYEKL come from the germline V gene. As DNA, the CDR3 is TGCGCCAGCAGCCAAGAGAGGCAGGGCCACTCTGGAAACACCATATATTTT. Protein sequence: CASSQERQGHSGNTIYF.

On this clone: Different DNA sequences within this sample yield the same CDR3. The chain carries TRBV18 and TRBJ1-4, with D maybe TRBD1 (5 bases). This CDR3 contains 14 residues. From germline, CDR1 is KGHSH and CDR2 LQKENI. Trimming stripped 1 base from V and 4 bases from J, with 7 bases between. The CDR3 sequence is CASSPLDSNEKLFF. CDR3 nucleotide sequence: TGTGCCAGCTCACCACTCGACAGTAATGAAAAACTGTTTTTT.

This chain links TRBV5-1 with TRBJ2-2; TRBD1 aligns across 7 bases. J lost 4 bases, V lost 1 base, and 7 bases had no gene match. There are 16 residues in the CDR3. Germline assignment: CDR1 SGHRS and CDR2 YFSETQ. For the CDR3, the DNA is TGCGCCAGCAGCTTGACCGGGACAGAGCGCACCGGGGAGCTGTTTTTT. Its translation is CASSLTGTERTGELFF.

The chain is built from TRBV5-4 and TRBJ1-1; TRBD1 agrees at 8 bases. CDR1 SGHNT and CDR2 YYREEE come from the germline V gene (reference sequence). The CDR3 length is 12 residues. V dropped 4 bases and J dropped 9; count of bases not matched to a gene: 5. The CDR3 loop reads CASSLTGEKAFF. The CDR3 nucleotides read TGTGCCAGCAGCCTGACAGGGGAGAAAGCTTTCTTT.

The V gene is TRBV10-1, the J gene TRBJ2-2; a weak D match, TRBD2 (5 bases). Trimming stripped 4 bases from V and 6 bases from J, with 15 bases between. In germline, CDR1 is WNHNN, CDR2 SYGVQD (reference sequence). This CDR3 has 15 residues. CDR3 in amino acids: CASSAGITKAGELFF. The CDR3 bases are TGCGCCAGCAGTGCCGGGATTACCAAAGCCGGGGAGCTGTTTTTT.

The chain joins TRBV25-1 to TRBJ2-3; no firm D call. Germline-derived CDR1 and CDR2 are MGHDK and SYGVNS. The V and J ends lost 3 bases and 4 bases respectively, with 8 bases between them. The CDR3 covers 13 residues. Here the CDR3 reads CASSEGSADTQYF. The DNA for the CDR3 is TGTGCCAGCAGTGAGGGGTCAGCAGATACGCAGTATTTT.

This chain connects TRBV9 to TRBJ2-1, with D perhaps TRBD1 (5 bases). The CDR3 extends over 15 amino acids. V was trimmed by 3 bases and J by 1 base, leaving 11 bases between them. Germline-derived CDR1 and CDR2 are SGDLS and YYNGEE. Here the CDR3 reads CASSARVGSYNEQFF. CDR3 coding DNA: TGTGCCAGCAGCGCCAGGGTGGGGTCCTACAATGAGCAGTTCTTC.

The chain recombines TRBV4-1 with TRBJ1-5; the match to TRBD1 covers 7 bases. The J segment lost 2 bases and the V segment lost 5 bases, leaving 9 bases of the junction unmatched. Germline V gene data show CDR1 as MGHRA and CDR2 as YSYEKL. This CDR3 region has 16 residues. DNA of the CDR3: TGCGCCAGCAGCGGACCCGGGACAGTTGGCAATCAGCCCCAGCATTTT. This gives the protein CASSGPGTVGNQPQHF.

V gene TRBV19 combines with J gene TRBJ1-2; TRBD1 is a possible D gene (6 bases). CDR3 length: 14 amino acids. CDR1 and CDR2 (germline): LNHDA, SQIVND (reference sequence). Trimming stripped 6 bases from V and 3 bases from J, with 14 bases between. The DNA of the CDR3 is TGTGCCAGTAGGACCCTAAGGGGGGACTATGGCTACACCTTC. Protein sequence: CASRTLRGDYGYTF.

This sequence joins TRBV19 and TRBJ2-7; D is uncertain. Germline CDR1 and CDR2: LNHDA and SQIVND (reference sequence). V lost 4 bases, J lost 4 bases, and 17 bases lay in between. The CDR3 has 15 residues. The CDR3 sequence is CASSSRRASTYEQYF. As DNA, the CDR3 is TGTGCCAGTAGTAGCCGAAGGGCTTCTACTTACGAGCAGTACTTC. The whole variable domain, filled in from reference TRBV19 and TRBJ2-7, reads DGGITQSPKYLFRKEGQNVTLSCEQNLNHDAMYWYRQDPGQGLRLIYYSQIVNDFQKGDIAEGYSVSREKKESFPLTVTSAQKNPTAFYLCASSSRRASTYEQYFGPGTRLTVT.

Concerning this clone: The identical CDR3 is also encoded by other nucleotide sequences in the sample. V and J are TRBV5-1 and TRBJ1-2, with D tentatively TRBD1 (6 bases). V was pared by 4 bases and J by 6 bases, with 13 bases between. Germline-derived CDR1 and CDR2 are SGHRS and YFSETQ. This CDR3 has 13 residues. CDR3 loop: CASSGAQGDGYTF. In DNA, the CDR3 is TGCGCCAGCAGCGGGGCACAGGGAGATGGCTACACCTTC.

This chain connects TRBV5-6 to TRBJ2-1; D may be TRBD2 (6 bases). The V gene's germline CDR1 is SGHDT and CDR2 YYEEEE. Trimming took off 4 bases at V and 0 bases at J, with 20 bases between the two ends. This CDR3 region has 18 residues. CDR3 nucleotides: TGTGCCAGCAGCGGCAGGGACTCTACGTGGGGCTCCTACAATGAGCAGTTCTTC. Its protein is CASSGRDSTWGSYNEQFF.

V usage is TRBV29-1 and J usage is TRBJ2-1; TRBD1 matches at 11 bases. Germline V lookup: CDR1 SQVTM, CDR2 ANQGSEA. The CDR3 length is 16 residues. The V segment lost 4 bases and the J segment 8 bases; nucleotides outside the gene matches: 13. The CDR3 nucleotides are TGCAGCGTTGCCCGACGGACAGGGGGCCCTAGAGATGAGCAGTTCTTC. Encoded protein: CSVARRTGGPRDEQFF.

This chain uses TRBV7-7 with TRBJ2-2, with 12 nucleotides matching TRBD2. The CDR3 consists of 16 residues. The ends lost 5 bases at V and 6 bases at J; junction bases unmatched: 7. Germline V gene sequence: CDR1 SSHAT, CDR2 FNYEAQ (reference sequence). CDR3 in amino acids: CASSQTSGSISGELFF. CDR3 in DNA: TGTGCCAGCAGCCAGACTAGCGGGAGTATATCCGGGGAGCTGTTTTTT.

This chain joins TRBV4-3 and TRBJ2-1; the D gene could be TRBD1 or TRBD2 (5 bases each). CDR3 length equals 15 residues. Germline V gene data show CDR1 as LGHNA and CDR2 as YSLEER. V was shortened by 5 bases and J by 5 bases, with 16 bases between the two germline ends. CDR3: CASSIEGRPDNEQFF. In DNA, the CDR3 is TGCGCCAGCAGCATAGAGGGGCGACCAGACAATGAGCAGTTCTTC.

The rearrangement links TRBV30 to TRBJ1-2, with D maybe TRBD1 (6 bases). The CDR3 totals 17 residues. The germline CDR1 and CDR2 sequences are GTSNPN and SVGIG (reference sequence). Trimming pared 3 bases from V and 8 bases from J, leaving 28 bases between. CDR3 DNA sequence: TGTGCCTGGAGCCAAGACAGGTTGGGACTAGGGTCGGTGGGCTACACCTTC. Translation: CAWSQDRLGLGSVGYTF.

This rearrangement joins TRBV5-1 to TRBJ1-1, with D tentatively TRBD1 (6 bases). Germline lookup yields CDR1 SGHRS and CDR2 YFSETQ. The CDR3 extends over 15 amino acids. V dropped 4 bases and J dropped 3 bases, with 16 bases sitting between them. The chain's CDR3 is CASSTRPQGDTEAFF. CDR3 DNA: TGCGCCAGCAGCACCCGACCACAGGGAGACACTGAAGCTTTCTTT.

This rearrangement joins TRBV7-2 to TRBJ2-1; no definite D call. V lost 0 bases, J lost 9 bases, and 24 bases lay in between. From germline, CDR1 is SGHTA and CDR2 FQGNSA. This CDR3 is 18 amino acids long. The CDR3 here is CASSLALVSGYRIGEQFF. For the CDR3, the DNA is TGTGCCAGCAGCTTAGCCCTCGTTAGTGGATATCGAATCGGTGAGCAGTTCTTC.

V and J are TRBV7-9 and TRBJ2-1; a weak D match, TRBD2 (7 bases). Trimming left V 5 bases short and J 15 bases short, with 23 bases between. This CDR3 is 14 amino acids long. CDR1 SEHNR and CDR2 FQNEAQ come from the germline V gene (reference sequence). CDR3 DNA: TGTGCCAGCAGCCTCAGTGGGGGGGCGACTTCGAGGTTCTTC. Translated: CASSLSGGATSRFF.

The chain recombines TRBV4-1 with TRBJ2-5; 11 bases line up with TRBD1. Germline V gene data show CDR1 as MGHRA and CDR2 as YSYEKL. Losses at the gene ends were 4 bases for V and 3 bases for J; bases not matched to a gene: 7. CDR3 length: 16 amino acids. The CDR3 DNA sequence: TGCGCCAGCAGCCGAGAGGACAGGGGGCGCGAAGAGACCCAGTACTTC. Protein product: CASSREDRGREETQYF.

V usage is TRBV11-3 and J usage is TRBJ2-1; tentatively, D is TRBD1 (6 bases). The ends were cut back, 1 base at V and 2 bases at J, with 15 bases in the middle. The germline CDR1 and CDR2 sequences are SGHNT and YENEEA. The CDR3 length is 17 residues. In DNA form, the CDR3 reads TGTGCCAGCAGCTTAGGAGATGTAGGGGGAACCTACAATGAGCAGTTCTTC. Encoded protein: CASSLGDVGGTYNEQFF.

The V call is TRBV11-2, the J call TRBJ2-1; D is uncertain. The V gene's germline CDR1 is SGHAT and CDR2 FQNNGV. The CDR3 has 12 residues. Trimming removed 4 bases from V and 8 bases from J, with 9 bases in between. The CDR3 sequence: CASSSLVYEQFF. The CDR3 DNA reads as TGTGCCAGCAGCTCCTTGGTCTATGAGCAGTTCTTC.

The genes are TRBV10-3 and TRBJ2-3; 7 bases line up with TRBD1. The germline V gene encodes CDR1 ENHRY and CDR2 SYGVKD. This CDR3 is built from 13 residues. V shed 8 bases, J shed 1 base, and the junction held 3 bases outside the gene matches. This CDR3 reads CAIGTGGTDTQYF. The CDR3 DNA reads as TGTGCCATCGGCACAGGGGGCACAGATACGCAGTATTTT.

For this clone: The junction departs from germline at one end; a sequencing error may be responsible. The rearrangement links TRBV7-2 to TRBJ2-7; 10 bases agree with TRBD1. This CDR3 is built from 15 residues. Germline CDR1 reads SGHTA; CDR2 reads FQGNSA. The CDR3 bases are TGTGCCAGCAGTTTAGGACAGGGGGGCTTCTTCGAGCAGTACTTC. Translating gives CASSLGQGGFFEQYF.

The V call is TRBV9, the J call TRBJ2-3; no definite D call. Germline CDR1 reads SGDLS; CDR2 reads YYNGEE. CDR3 length: 16 residues. V was cut by 0 bases and J by 0 bases, with 11 bases left in between. The CDR3 DNA reads as TGTGCCAGCAGCGTAGGCGGTATCCCTAGCACAGATACGCAGTATTTT. Its translation: CASSVGGIPSTDTQYF.